This T cell receptor (beta chain) was found in a study of cytomegalovirus exposure and HLA in healthy donors. Whole-study findings and limits: By HLA locus, TCR association rates varied in a later analysis, with DRB1 showing the most and HLA-C the fewest. Analyses of presence and absence presupposed an approximately uniform sequencing depth across donors. In a later analysis, at a false discovery rate of 0.05, fewer than 20,000 TCR beta sequences were associated with HLA alleles.

CDR1 is SGHKS and CDR2 is YYEKEE in the germline V gene (reference sequence). The length of the CDR3 is 14 residues. J gave up 6 bases and V 4 bases, and 6 bases lay outside the gene matches. The PCR was carried out with 60 Vbeta primers and 13 Jbeta primers. TCRdb's copy holds only in-frame clones and misses some; the assay was immunoSEQ multiplex PCR. Of roughly 160,000 clones listed, 75% to 90% were seen once; the top ten hold 1%. Details on this clone: Its specificity is not known.

Sequenced sample: PBMCs. V is TRBV5-5 and J is TRBJ2-5, with 10 bases fitting TRBD1. This TCR was recovered from a boy aged 2 to 10 in good health and CMV-seronegative. The CDR3 is CASSGGQGHKTQYF. CDR3 sequence (DNA): TGTGCCAGCAGCGGGGGACAGGGGCACAAGACCCAGTACTTC. The full variable domain, rest sourced from reference TRBV5-5 and TRBJ2-5, is DAGVTQSPTHLIKTRGQQVTLRCSPISGHKSVSWYQQVLGQGPQFIFQYYEKEERGRGNFPDRFSARQFPNYSSELNVNALLLGDSALYLCASSGGQGHKTQYFGPGTRLLVL.